This T cell receptor beta chain came from a study of blood T cell repertoires in COVID-19. Study-level background: Acute and convalescent COVID-19 specimens originated in the United States, Italy and Spain. PBMCs, B-cell-depleted T cells, or T cells were the source of the cDNA or gDNA that made up the material.

The table came from immunoSEQ multiplex PCR; TCRdb's copy has only in-frame clones and leaves some out. This sample has 95,000 to 100,000 clones, with more than 75% found just once. CDR1 LNHDA and CDR2 SQIVND come from the germline V gene (reference sequence). Unmatched junction bases numbered 7, after V lost 3 bases and J lost 8 bases. There are 14 residues in the CDR3. The sequence was collected from a woman in her 30s with acute or convalescent COVID-19. The sequenced sample was peripheral blood. V usage is TRBV19 and J usage is TRBJ2-1, with TRBD1 identical over 7 bases. The CDR3 protein is CASSILRGSYEQFF. CDR3 DNA: TGTGCCAGTAGTATCCTCAGGGGGAGCTATGAGCAGTTCTTC. Using reference TRBV19 and TRBJ2-1 for the parts outside the CDR3, the full variable domain is DGGITQSPKYLFRKEGQNVTLSCEQNLNHDAMYWYRQDPGQGLRLIYYSQIVNDFQKGDIAEGYSVSREKKESFPLTVTSAQKNPTAFYLCASSILRGSYEQFFGPGTRLTVL.